The 15 T cell receptor beta chains presented below share a single source sample, sequenced in a study of identical twins. TCRdb re-called the 5' RACE reads through MiXCR, storing one row per CDR3 protein. The data hold 450,000 to 600,000 distinct CDR3 sequences, with about 22% observed a single time. A further study also used this sample, focusing on yellow fever vaccine responses in identical twins.

Sample: CD4+ T cells sorted from blood. The receptors come from a woman aged 18-29 years in good health.

This clonotype occurred a few times. V is TRBV7-9 and J is TRBJ2-5, with D tentatively TRBD2 (5 bases). Germline V gives CDR1 SEHNR, CDR2 FQNEAQ (reference sequence). The CDR3 consists of 14 residues. The germline V and J ends were trimmed by 1 base and 4 bases, with 10 bases remaining between them. The CDR3 DNA reads as TGTGCCAGCAGCTTAGGGTCGGGGTCAGAGACCCAGTACTTC. This translates into CASSLGSGSETQYF.

CDR3 sequence: CASSESRSIEETKGETQYF. The DNA of the CDR3 is TGCGCCAGCAGTGAGTCGAGATCGATTGAGGAAACCAAAGGAGAGACCCAGTACTTC. The chain joins TRBV10-2 to TRBJ2-5; D gene uncertain. The CDR3 is 19 amino acids. The V end was cut by 0 bases, the J end by 4 bases, with 24 bases between. Germline lookup yields CDR1 WSHSY and CDR2 SAAADI.

The V and J genes are TRBV10-3 and TRBJ2-7, with 12 bases aligning to TRBD1. From germline, CDR1 is ENHRY and CDR2 SYGVKD. Trimming removed 9 bases from V and 4 bases from J; junction bases left unmatched: 7. There are 14 residues in the CDR3. The CDR3: CAIAGQGARYEQYF. The CDR3, as DNA: TGTGCCATAGCGGGACAGGGGGCGCGATACGAGCAGTACTTC.

This rearrangement joins TRBV24-1 to TRBJ2-1; D perhaps matches TRBD2 (7 bases). Germline V CDR1 and CDR2: KGHDR, SFDVKD. The V end lost 3 bases, the J end lost 9 bases, and 11 bases lay between the germline ends. The CDR3 is 13 residues long. The chain's CDR3 is CATSDRGAVEQFF. DNA for the CDR3: TGTGCCACCAGTGATCGGGGGGCGGTTGAGCAGTTCTTC.

This clonotype was observed a few times. The genes are TRBV12-3 or TRBV12-4 and TRBJ2-3, with TRBD1 matching 10 bases. There are 16 residues in the CDR3. The V segment lost 5 bases and the J segment 3 bases; nucleotides outside the gene matches: 8. Here the CDR3 DNA reads TGTGCCAGCAGTCCAGGGGACAGGGGAAGGACAGATACGCAGTATTTT. Its translation: CASSPGDRGRTDTQYF.

This clonotype was seen only a few times. This chain connects TRBV7-2 to TRBJ2-7, with D unresolved. V was pared by 4 bases and J by 6 bases, with 13 bases between. This CDR3 contains 13 residues. Germline V gene lookup returns CDR1 SGHTA and CDR2 FQGNSA. The CDR3 DNA sequence: TGTGCCAGCAGCTCTTGGGCCCCGGGCGAGCAGTACGTC. Amino acid sequence: CASSSWAPGEQYV.

V is TRBV20-1 and J is TRBJ1-5; D perhaps matches TRBD1 (5 bases). Germline-derived CDR1 and CDR2 are DFQATT and SNEGSKA (reference sequence). V was clipped by 5 bases and J by 5 bases, with 16 bases between them. This CDR3 comprises 14 residues. In DNA form, the CDR3 reads TGCAGTGCTGAGCCGGGACCCCAATATCAGCCCCAGCATTTT. Its protein is CSAEPGPQYQPQHF.

This clonotype was seen a handful of times. V and J are TRBV24-1 and TRBJ1-5; no clear D. CDR1 KGHDR and CDR2 SFDVKD come from the germline V gene. Trimming took off 6 bases at V and 6 bases at J, with 14 bases between the two ends. This CDR3 is 14 amino acids long. CDR3 residues: CATSRKGIGQPQHF. CDR3 DNA sequence: TGTGCCACCAGTAGGAAAGGGATCGGTCAGCCCCAGCATTTT.

This clonotype has only a few counts. The chain joins TRBV12-3 or TRBV12-4 to TRBJ2-5; 14 bases agree with TRBD2. Trimming cost V 4 bases and J 1 base; bases outside gene matches: 2. This CDR3 has 16 residues. The CDR3 sequence is CASSSGTSGGQETQYF. The CDR3 nucleotides read TGTGCCAGCAGTTCAGGGACTAGCGGGGGCCAAGAGACCCAGTACTTC.

In nucleotides, the CDR3 is TGTGCCAGCAGCCAAGATCGCGTAACTCAGGGGACCCAGTACTTC. Translated: CASSQDRVTQGTQYF. J is TRBJ2-5 and V is TRBV3-1, with a weak D call TRBD1 (5 bases). The germline V gene has CDR1 LGHDT and CDR2 YNNKEL (reference sequence). There are 15 residues in the CDR3. V shed 0 bases and J shed 7 bases, with 15 bases lying between them.

This clonotype was seen only a few times. The V gene is TRBV5-1, the J gene TRBJ2-4; perhaps TRBD1 as D (5 bases). Germline CDR1 and CDR2: SGHRS and YFSETQ. CDR3 length: 14 amino acids. Trimming cost V 0 bases and J 4 bases, with 8 bases left between them. The CDR3 is CASSLGSGKNIQYF. DNA of the CDR3: TGCGCCAGCAGCTTGGGTTCAGGGAAAAACATTCAGTACTTC.

This clonotype has more than one count but fewer than ten. The chain is built from TRBV7-9 and TRBJ1-1; 8 bases are shared with TRBD1. Per germline, CDR1 SEHNR and CDR2 FQNEAQ (reference sequence). Germline trimming cut 5 bases from V and 6 bases from J; bases unmatched to any gene: 5. CDR3 length: 13 amino acids. The CDR3, as DNA: TGTGCCAGCAGCCTGAGACAGGGGTCTGAAGCTTTCTTT. Protein sequence: CASSLRQGSEAFF.

This chain links TRBV24-1 with TRBJ2-5; 8 positions agree with TRBD1. CDR1 and CDR2 (germline): KGHDR, SFDVKD. The trim removed 2 bases at V and 5 bases at J, leaving 6 bases unmatched. The CDR3 runs to 15 residues. The CDR3 reads CATSDSQGAGETQYF. CDR3 nucleotides: TGTGCCACCAGTGATTCGCAGGGGGCCGGGGAGACCCAGTACTTC.

This clonotype was seen a handful of times. The rearrangement links TRBV5-1 to TRBJ1-1; D call uncertain. Germline V gene sequence: CDR1 SGHRS, CDR2 YFSETQ. V gave up 0 bases and J gave up 2 bases, with 11 bases separating them. The CDR3 extends over 15 amino acids. The CDR3 DNA is TGCGCCAGCAGCTTGGGTGGGAGTATAAACACTGAAGCTTTCTTT. It is translated as CASSLGGSINTEAFF.

This clonotype was detected only a few times. The V gene is TRBV12-3 or TRBV12-4, the J gene TRBJ1-1; D uncertain. CDR3 size: 11 residues. Trimming took off 3 bases at V and 7 bases at J, with 6 bases between the two ends. The CDR3 is CASSLAVEAFF. The DNA of the CDR3 is TGTGCCAGCAGTTTGGCCGTTGAAGCTTTCTTT.